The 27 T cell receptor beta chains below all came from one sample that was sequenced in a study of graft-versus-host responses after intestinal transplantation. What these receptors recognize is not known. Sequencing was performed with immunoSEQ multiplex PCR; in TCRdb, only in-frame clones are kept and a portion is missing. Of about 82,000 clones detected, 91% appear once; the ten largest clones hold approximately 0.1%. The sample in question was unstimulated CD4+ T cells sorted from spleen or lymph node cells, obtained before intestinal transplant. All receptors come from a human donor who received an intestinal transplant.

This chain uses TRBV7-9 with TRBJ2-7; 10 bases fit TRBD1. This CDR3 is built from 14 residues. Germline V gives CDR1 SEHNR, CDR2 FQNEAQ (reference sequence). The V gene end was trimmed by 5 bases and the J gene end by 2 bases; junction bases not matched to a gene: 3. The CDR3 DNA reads TGTGCCAGCAGCCCGGACAGGGGGACCTACGAGCAGTACTTC. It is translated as CASSPDRGTYEQYF.

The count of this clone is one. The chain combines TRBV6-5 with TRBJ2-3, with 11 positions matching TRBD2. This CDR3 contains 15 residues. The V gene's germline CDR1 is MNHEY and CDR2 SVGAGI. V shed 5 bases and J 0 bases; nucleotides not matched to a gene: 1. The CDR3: CASSRLAGSTDTQYF. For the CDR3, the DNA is TGTGCCAGCAGTCGACTAGCGGGGAGCACAGATACGCAGTATTTT.

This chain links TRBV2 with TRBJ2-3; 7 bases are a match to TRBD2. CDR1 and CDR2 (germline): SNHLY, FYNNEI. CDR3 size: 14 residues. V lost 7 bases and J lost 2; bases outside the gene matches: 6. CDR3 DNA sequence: TGTGCCAGCAAGCCTAGCGGCAACACAGATACGCAGTATTTT. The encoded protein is CASKPSGNTDTQYF.

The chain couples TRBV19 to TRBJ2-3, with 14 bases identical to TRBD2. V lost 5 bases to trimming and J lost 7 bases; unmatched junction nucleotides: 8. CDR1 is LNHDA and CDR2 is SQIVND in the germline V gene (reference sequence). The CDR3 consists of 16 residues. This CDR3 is CASSRKTSGGGHTQYF. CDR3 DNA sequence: TGTGCCAGTAGTCGCAAGACTAGCGGGGGGGGACATACGCAGTATTTT.

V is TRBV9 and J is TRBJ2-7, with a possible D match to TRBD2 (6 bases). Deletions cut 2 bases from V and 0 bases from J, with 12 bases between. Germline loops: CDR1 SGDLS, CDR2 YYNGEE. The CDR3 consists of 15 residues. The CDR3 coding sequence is TGTGCCAGCAGCGTTGGAGGGTCGGGCTCCTACGAGCAGTACTTC. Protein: CASSVGGSGSYEQYF.

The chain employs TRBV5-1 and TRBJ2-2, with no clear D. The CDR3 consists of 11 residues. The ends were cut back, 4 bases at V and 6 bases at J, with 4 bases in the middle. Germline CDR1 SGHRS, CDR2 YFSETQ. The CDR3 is CASSRAGELFF. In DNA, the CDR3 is TGCGCCAGCAGCAGAGCCGGGGAGCTGTTTTTT.

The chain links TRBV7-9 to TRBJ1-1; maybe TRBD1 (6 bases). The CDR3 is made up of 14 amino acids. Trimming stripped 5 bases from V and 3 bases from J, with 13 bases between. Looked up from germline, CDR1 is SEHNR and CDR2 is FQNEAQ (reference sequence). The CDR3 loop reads CASSIGGGYTEAFF. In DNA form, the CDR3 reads TGTGCCAGCAGCATAGGGGGAGGGTACACTGAAGCTTTCTTT.

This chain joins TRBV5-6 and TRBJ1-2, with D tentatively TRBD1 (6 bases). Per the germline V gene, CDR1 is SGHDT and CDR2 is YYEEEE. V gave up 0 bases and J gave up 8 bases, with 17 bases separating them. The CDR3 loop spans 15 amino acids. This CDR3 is CASSLDGRGAGGYTF. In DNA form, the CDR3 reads TGTGCCAGCAGCTTGGACGGTCGGGGGGCGGGAGGCTACACCTTC.

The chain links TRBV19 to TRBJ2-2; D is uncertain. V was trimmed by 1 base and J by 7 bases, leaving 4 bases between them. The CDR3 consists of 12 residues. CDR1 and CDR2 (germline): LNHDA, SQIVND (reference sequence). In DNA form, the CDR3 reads TGTGCCAGTAGTATAGGCGACGGGGAGCTGTTTTTT. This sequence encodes CASSIGDGELFF.

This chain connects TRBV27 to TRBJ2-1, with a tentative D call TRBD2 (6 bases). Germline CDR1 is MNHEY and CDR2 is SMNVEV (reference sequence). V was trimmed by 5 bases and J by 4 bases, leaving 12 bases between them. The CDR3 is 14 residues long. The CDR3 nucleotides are TGTGCCAGCAGTATATACGGGGGATACAATGAGCAGTTCTTC. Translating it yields CASSIYGGYNEQFF.

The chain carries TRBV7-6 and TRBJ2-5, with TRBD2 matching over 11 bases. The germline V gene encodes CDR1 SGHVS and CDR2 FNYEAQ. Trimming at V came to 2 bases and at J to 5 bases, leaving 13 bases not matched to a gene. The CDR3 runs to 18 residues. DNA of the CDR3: TGTGCCAGCAGCTTAAAGGGTAAACTAGCGGGGGTACGGGAGACCCAGTACTTC. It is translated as CASSLKGKLAGVRETQYF.

The CDR3 here is CATSRDRETQYF. In nucleotides, the CDR3 is TGTGCCACCAGCAGAGATCGGGAGACCCAGTACTTC. This chain joins TRBV15 and TRBJ2-5, with D unclear. CDR1 is LNHNV, CDR2 YYDKDF, per germline (reference sequence). The CDR3 consists of 12 residues. V was trimmed by 0 bases and J by 5 bases, leaving 4 bases between them.

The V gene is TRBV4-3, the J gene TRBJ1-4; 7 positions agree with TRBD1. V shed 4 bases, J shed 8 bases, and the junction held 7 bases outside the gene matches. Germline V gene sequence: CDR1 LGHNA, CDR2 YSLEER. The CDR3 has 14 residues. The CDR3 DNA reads TGCGCCAGCAGCCCGACAGGGAGAGGGGAAAAACTGTTTTTT. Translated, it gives CASSPTGRGEKLFF.

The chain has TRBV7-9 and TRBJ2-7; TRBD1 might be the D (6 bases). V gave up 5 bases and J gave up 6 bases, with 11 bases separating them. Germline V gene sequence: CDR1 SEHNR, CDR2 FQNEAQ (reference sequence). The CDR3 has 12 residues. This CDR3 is CASSQGGSEQYF. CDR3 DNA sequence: TGTGCCAGCAGCCAAGGGGGTTCCGAGCAGTACTTC.

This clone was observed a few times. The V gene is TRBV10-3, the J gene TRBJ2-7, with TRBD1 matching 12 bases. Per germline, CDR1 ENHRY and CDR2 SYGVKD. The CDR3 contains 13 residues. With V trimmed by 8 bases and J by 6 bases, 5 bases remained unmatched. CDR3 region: CAIPGQGAGEQYF. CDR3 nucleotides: TGTGCCATCCCGGGACAGGGGGCGGGCGAGCAGTACTTC.

The CDR3 region is CASSLARRLTLAGGPENEQFF. Here the CDR3 DNA reads TGTGCCAGCAGCTTAGCGCGCCGTCTTACACTAGCGGGGGGGCCTGAGAATGAGCAGTTCTTC. The V and J genes are TRBV7-2 and TRBJ2-1, with 13 bases aligning to TRBD2. The J segment lost 7 bases and the V segment lost 0 bases, leaving 18 bases of the junction unmatched. Germline values: CDR1 SGHTA, CDR2 FQGNSA. This CDR3 is built from 21 residues.

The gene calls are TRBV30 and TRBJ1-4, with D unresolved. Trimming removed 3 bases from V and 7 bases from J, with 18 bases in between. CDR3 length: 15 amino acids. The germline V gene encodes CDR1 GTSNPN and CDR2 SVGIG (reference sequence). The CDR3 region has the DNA TGTGCCTGGAGCCCGAACAGAGGGAAGGTTGAAAAACTGTTTTTT. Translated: CAWSPNRGKVEKLFF. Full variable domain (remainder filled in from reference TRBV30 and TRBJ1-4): SQTIHQWPATLVQPVGSPLSLECTVEGTSNPNLYWYRQAAGRGLQLLFYSVGIGQISSEVPQNLSASRPQDRQFILSSKKLLLSDSGFYLCAWSPNRGKVEKLFFGSGTQLSVL.

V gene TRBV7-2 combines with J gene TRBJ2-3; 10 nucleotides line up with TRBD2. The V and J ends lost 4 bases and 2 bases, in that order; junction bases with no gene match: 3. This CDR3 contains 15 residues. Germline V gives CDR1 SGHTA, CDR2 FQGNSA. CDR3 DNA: TGTGCCAGCAGCTCACTAGCGGGGCTCACAGATACGCAGTATTTT. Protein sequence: CASSSLAGLTDTQYF.

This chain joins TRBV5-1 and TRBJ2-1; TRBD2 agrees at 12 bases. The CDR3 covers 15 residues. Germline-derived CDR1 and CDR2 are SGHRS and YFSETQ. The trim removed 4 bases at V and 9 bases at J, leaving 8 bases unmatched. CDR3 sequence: CASSPTSGGWGEQFF. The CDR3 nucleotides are TGCGCCAGCAGCCCTACTAGCGGGGGGTGGGGTGAGCAGTTCTTC.

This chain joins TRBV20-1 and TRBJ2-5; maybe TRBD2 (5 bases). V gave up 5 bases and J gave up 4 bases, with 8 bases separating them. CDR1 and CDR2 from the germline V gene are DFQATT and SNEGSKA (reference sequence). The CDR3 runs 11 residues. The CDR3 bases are TGCAGTGCTCCTGAGGGAGAGACCCAGTACTTC. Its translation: CSAPEGETQYF.

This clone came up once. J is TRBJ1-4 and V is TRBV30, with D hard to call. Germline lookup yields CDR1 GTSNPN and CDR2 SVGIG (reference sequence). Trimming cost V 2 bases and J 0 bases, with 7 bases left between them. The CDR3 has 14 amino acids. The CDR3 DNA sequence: TGTGCCTGGAGTCGGGGATCAACTAATGAAAAACTGTTTTTT. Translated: CAWSRGSTNEKLFF.

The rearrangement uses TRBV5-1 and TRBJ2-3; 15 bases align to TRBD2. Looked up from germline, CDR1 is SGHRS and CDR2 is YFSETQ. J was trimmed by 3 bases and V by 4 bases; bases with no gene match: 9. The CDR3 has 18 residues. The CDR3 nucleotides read TGCGCCAGCAGCCCCGGACTAGCGGGGGGGTTTCGGACAGATACGCAGTATTTT. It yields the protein CASSPGLAGGFRTDTQYF.

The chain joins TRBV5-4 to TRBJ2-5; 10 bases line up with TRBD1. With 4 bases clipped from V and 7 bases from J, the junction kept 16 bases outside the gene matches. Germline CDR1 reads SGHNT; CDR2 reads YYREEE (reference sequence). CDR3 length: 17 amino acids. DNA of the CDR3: TGTGCCAGCAGCGTTCCGGGACAGGGGACCACCCCAGGGACCCAGTACTTC. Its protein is CASSVPGQGTTPGTQYF.

CDR3 amino acids: CASSLNRNTDTQYF. The CDR3, as DNA: TGTGCCAGCAGCTTGAACAGGAACACAGATACGCAGTATTTT. The chain carries TRBV13 and TRBJ2-3; D might be TRBD1 (5 bases). Trimming shortened V by 3 bases and J by 2 bases, and 9 bases separated the two germline ends. This CDR3 has 14 residues. Germline V gives CDR1 PRHDT, CDR2 FYEKMQ (reference sequence).

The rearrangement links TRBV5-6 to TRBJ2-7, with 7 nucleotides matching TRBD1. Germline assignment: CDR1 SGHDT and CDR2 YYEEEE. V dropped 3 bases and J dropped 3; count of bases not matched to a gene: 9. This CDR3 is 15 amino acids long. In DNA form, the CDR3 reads TGTGCCAGCAGCTATACGACAGGGAATAACTACGAGCAGTACTTC. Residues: CASSYTTGNNYEQYF.

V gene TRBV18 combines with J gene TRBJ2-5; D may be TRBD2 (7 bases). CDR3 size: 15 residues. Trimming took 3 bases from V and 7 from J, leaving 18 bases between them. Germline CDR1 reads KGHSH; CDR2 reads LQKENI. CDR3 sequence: CASSPHGGGLGTQYF. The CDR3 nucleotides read TGTGCCAGCTCACCCCATGGGGGGGGCTTGGGGACCCAGTACTTC. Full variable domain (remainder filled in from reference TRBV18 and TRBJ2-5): NAGVMQNPRHLVRRRGQEARLRCSPMKGHSHVYWYRQLPEEGLKFMVYLQKENIIDESGMPKERFSAEFPKEGPSILRIQQVVRGDSAAYFCASSPHGGGLGTQYFGPGTRLLVL.

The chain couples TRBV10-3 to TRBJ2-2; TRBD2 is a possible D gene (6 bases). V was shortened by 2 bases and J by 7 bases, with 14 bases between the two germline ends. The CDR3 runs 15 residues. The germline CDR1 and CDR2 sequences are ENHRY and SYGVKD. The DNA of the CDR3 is TGTGCCATCAGTGAGGGGGGACTCGATGGCGGGGAGCTGTTTTTT. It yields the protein CAISEGGLDGGELFF.